This entry features one T cell receptor beta chain sequence. Per germline, CDR1 SGHRS and CDR2 YFSETQ. This CDR3 is 16 amino acids long. The V segment lost 0 bases and the J segment 2 bases; nucleotides outside the gene matches: 5. The record originates from a study of PD-1 blockade in classical Hodgkin lymphoma. Time point specified: cycle 4 day 1 (C4D1), after about 6 weeks of nivolumab. Exposure to brentuximab vedotin varied, and each patient had relapsed following autologous stem cell transplantation. Thawed PBMCs were the source of CD8+ T cells, obtained through magnetic negative selection. Generated by immunoSEQ multiplex PCR, the TCRdb table keeps only in-frame clones and is missing some. The data contain 15,000 to 20,000 clones, roughly 90% of them singletons.

Sequenced here: CD8+ T cells from blood, sampled before the fourth cycle of nivolumab. The chain is built from TRBV5-1 and TRBJ2-7; 10 nucleotides agree with TRBD1. The sequence was obtained from a human donor with classical Hodgkin lymphoma. The CDR3 DNA reads TGCGCCAGCAGCTTGGGCTTCGGGACAGGGGCCTACGAGCAGTACTTC. This translates into CASSLGFGTGAYEQYF.